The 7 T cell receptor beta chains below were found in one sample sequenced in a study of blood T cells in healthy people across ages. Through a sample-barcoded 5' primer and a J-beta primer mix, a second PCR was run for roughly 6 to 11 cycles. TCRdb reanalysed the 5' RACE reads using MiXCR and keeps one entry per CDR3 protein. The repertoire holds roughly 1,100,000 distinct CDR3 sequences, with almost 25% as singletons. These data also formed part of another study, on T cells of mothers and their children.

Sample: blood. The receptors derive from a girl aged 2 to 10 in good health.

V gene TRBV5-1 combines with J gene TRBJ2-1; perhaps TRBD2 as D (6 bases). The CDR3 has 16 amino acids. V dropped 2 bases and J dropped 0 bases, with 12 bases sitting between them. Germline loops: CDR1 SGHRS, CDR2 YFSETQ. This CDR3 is CASSFTSLSSYNEQFF. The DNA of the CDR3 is TGCGCCAGCAGCTTCACTAGCTTAAGCTCCTACAATGAGCAGTTCTTC.

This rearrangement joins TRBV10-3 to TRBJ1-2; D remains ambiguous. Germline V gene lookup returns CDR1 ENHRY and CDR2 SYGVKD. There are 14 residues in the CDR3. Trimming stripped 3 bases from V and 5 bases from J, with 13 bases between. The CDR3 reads CAISDGSDRYGYTF. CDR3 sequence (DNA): TGTGCCATCAGTGACGGCAGCGATAGATATGGCTACACCTTC.

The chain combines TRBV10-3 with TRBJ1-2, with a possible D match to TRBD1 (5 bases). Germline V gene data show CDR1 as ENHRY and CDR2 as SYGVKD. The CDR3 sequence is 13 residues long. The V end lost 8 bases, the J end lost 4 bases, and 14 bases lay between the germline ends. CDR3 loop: CAIGSGGLYGYTF. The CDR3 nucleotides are TGTGCCATCGGGTCGGGGGGACTCTATGGCTACACCTTC.

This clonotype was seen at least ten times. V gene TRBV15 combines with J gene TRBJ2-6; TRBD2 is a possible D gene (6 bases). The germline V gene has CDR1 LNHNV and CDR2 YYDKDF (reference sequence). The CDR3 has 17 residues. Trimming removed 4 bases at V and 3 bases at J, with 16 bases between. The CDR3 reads CATSIVRGSFGANVLTF. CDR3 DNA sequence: TGTGCCACCAGCATCGTTCGGGGGAGCTTTGGGGCCAACGTCCTGACTTTC.

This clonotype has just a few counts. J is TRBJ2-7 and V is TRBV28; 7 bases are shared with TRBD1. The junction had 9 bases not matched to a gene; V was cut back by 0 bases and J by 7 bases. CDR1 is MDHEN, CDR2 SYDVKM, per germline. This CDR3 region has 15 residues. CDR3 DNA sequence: TGTGCCAGCAGTTTATGGGGCAGGGGGACAGAAGAGCAGTACTTC. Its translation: CASSLWGRGTEEQYF.

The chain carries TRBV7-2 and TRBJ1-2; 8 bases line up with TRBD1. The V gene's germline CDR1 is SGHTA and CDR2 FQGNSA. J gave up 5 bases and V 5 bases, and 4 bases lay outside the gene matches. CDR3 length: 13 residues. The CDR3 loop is CASSQGAFYGYTF. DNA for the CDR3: TGTGCCAGCAGCCAGGGGGCGTTTTATGGCTACACCTTC.

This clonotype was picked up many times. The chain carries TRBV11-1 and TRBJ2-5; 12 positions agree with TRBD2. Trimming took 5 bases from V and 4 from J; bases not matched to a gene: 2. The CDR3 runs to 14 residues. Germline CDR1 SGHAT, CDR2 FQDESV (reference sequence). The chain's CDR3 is CASSAGLAGETQYF. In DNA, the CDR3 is TGTGCCAGCAGCGCGGGACTAGCGGGAGAGACCCAGTACTTC.